A selection of T cell receptor beta chains follows, all from one sample in a study of T cell repertoires in ileal Crohn's disease. Sequencing used immunoSEQ multiplex PCR; TCRdb keeps in-frame clones, though not all of them. The data contain roughly 7,400 clones, 60% to 80% of them seen just once; the ten biggest clones take up more than 6.5%. Sequencing was performed on ileal tissue. These receptors were obtained from an adult with Crohn's disease. Both conserved end residues are part of each CDR3. A D gene is named only where the DNA matches it firmly. Not every row has a clone size; where given, it reads once, few, many or a size class.

D,J,size,V,DNA,CDR3
TRBD1,TRBJ1-1,.,TRBV30,TGTGCCTGGAGTGTATCTAGGACAGGGGCTAACACTGAAGCTTTCTTT,CAWSVSRTGANTEAFF
.,TRBJ2-2,once,TRBV21-1,TGTGCCAGCAGCAAAAGGCCAGGGGGCCTAGACGGGGAGCTGTTTTTT,CASSKRPGGLDGELFF
.,TRBJ2-2,once,TRBV11-2,TGTGCCAGCAGCTTAGTGGAAGGGGACACCGGGGAGCTGTTTTTT,CASSLVEGDTGELFF
.,TRBJ2-1,.,TRBV4-3,TGCGCCAGCAGCCAAGATGGGCAGGCAAATGAGCAGTTCTTC,CASSQDGQANEQFF
.,TRBJ1-4,large,TRBV5-1,TGCGCCAGCAGCCCCGAGGGTGAAAAACTGTTTTTT,CASSPEGEKLFF
.,TRBJ1-6,.,TRBV27,TGTGCCAGCAGTCTACACAGGGTGGGTAATTCACCCCTCCACTTT,CASSLHRVGNSPLHF
TRBD2,TRBJ2-7,once,TRBV4-2,TGTGCCAGCAGCCAAGATAGCGGGGGGGCCGCCGAGCAGTACTTC,CASSQDSGGAAEQYF
.,TRBJ1-1,.,TRBV6-1,TGTGCCAGCAGCGTCGGGTTCGCGGACACTGAAGCTTTCTTT,CASSVGFADTEAFF
.,TRBJ2-7,.,TRBV2,TGTGCCAGCCTGGAGGGGGCGAGGGGAGAGCAGTACTTC,CASLEGARGEQYF
.,TRBJ1-1,.,TRBV30,TGTGCCTGGAGCCAGGCGGGATACACTGAAGCTTTCTTT,CAWSQAGYTEAFF
.,TRBJ2-3,few,TRBV7-2,TGTGCCAGCAGCTTAGGGTCTCAGGCAGATACGCAGTATTTT,CASSLGSQADTQYF
TRBD1,TRBJ2-5,.,TRBV4-2,TGTGCCAGCAGCCAACTAGGGGGCTCCGTAGAGACCCAGTACTTC,CASSQLGGSVETQYF
.,TRBJ2-1,.,TRBV7-2,TGTGCCAGCAGCTTAGCGGGGCAGGTCCTCTACAATGAGCAGTTCTTC,CASSLAGQVLYNEQFF
.,TRBJ2-2,.,TRBV9,TGTGCCAGCAGCGCAGCCGCGGACATTGGCACCGGGGAGCTGTTTTTT,CASSAAADIGTGELFF
.,TRBJ1-2,once,TRBV2,TGTGCCAGCTCGAACGGGTACGGGGAGGGGTATGGCTACACCTTC,CASSNGYGEGYGYTF
.,TRBJ2-3,.,TRBV29-1,TGCAGCGCTGAGGGACAAGAAGATACGCAGTATTTT,CSAEGQEDTQYF
.,TRBJ2-5,.,TRBV11-2,TGTGCCAGCAGCTTAGGGGCGGGGCGACAAGAGACCCAGTACTTC,CASSLGAGRQETQYF
.,TRBJ2-7,.,TRBV7-6,TGTGCCAGCAGCTTAGTAGGATCAGGATCTCACGAGCAGTACTTC,CASSLVGSGSHEQYF
.,TRBJ2-3,few,TRBV6-1,TGTGCCAGCCGCAGGGGTTGGGGCACAGATACGCAGTATTTT,CASRRGWGTDTQYF
TRBD1,TRBJ1-1,few,TRBV11-3,TGTGCCAGCAGCTTAGGGGGAGACAGGGCGTCTGAAGCTTTCTTT,CASSLGGDRASEAFF
.,TRBJ2-1,.,TRBV7-9,TGTGCCAGCAGCATGTCCGCGAACAATGAGCAGTTCTTC,CASSMSANNEQFF
.,TRBJ2-1,.,TRBV14,TGTGCCAGCAGCCAAAGGGGCCCCTACAATGAGCAGTTCTTC,CASSQRGPYNEQFF
.,TRBJ2-2,.,TRBV6-5,TGTGCCAGCAACCGTCAGGGAAGCACCGGGGAGCTGTTTTTT,CASNRQGSTGELFF
.,TRBJ1-2,.,TRBV28,TGTGCCAGCAGTGGAGTAAGCTATGGCTACACCTTC,CASSGVSYGYTF
.,TRBJ1-2,once,TRBV19,TGTGCCAGGGGCGGGGGGCGCAAAGGCTACACCTTC,CARGGGRKGYTF
.,TRBJ1-2,.,TRBV12-5,TGTGCTAGTGGTAACGGTTATGGCTACACCTTC,CASGNGYGYTF
TRBD1,TRBJ1-2,.,TRBV9,TGTGCCAGCACCCAGGGGGCTGGCTACACCTTC,CASTQGAGYTF
.,TRBJ2-5,.,TRBV6-5,TGTGCCAGCAGTCCACAGGGTGGGGTAGAGACCCAGTACTTC,CASSPQGGVETQYF
TRBD1,TRBJ1-6,.,TRBV5-1,TGCGCCAGCACCAACCGGGACAGGGACTCACCCCTCCACTTT,CASTNRDRDSPLHF
.,TRBJ1-2,.,TRBV19,TGTGCCAGTAGTATAGGGCTTTCATACTATGGCTACACCTTC,CASSIGLSYYGYTF
TRBD2,TRBJ2-7,.,TRBV5-4,TGTGCCAGCAGCTTGGGACTAGCGGGGGATAACGAGCAGTACTTC,CASSLGLAGDNEQYF
.,TRBJ1-1,.,TRBV29-1,TGCAGCGTGCGGGGAGGGGAGGACACTGAAGCTTTCTTT,CSVRGGEDTEAFF
.,TRBJ1-5,.,TRBV2,TGTGCCAGCAGCGTCGAGGACAATCAGCCCCAGCATTTT,CASSVEDNQPQHF
TRBD2,TRBJ2-1,.,TRBV19,TGTGCCAGTAGTATAGTTCCGTCTAGCGGGGGGTTATACAATGAGCAGTTCTTC,CASSIVPSSGGLYNEQFF
.,TRBJ1-2,few,TRBV5-6,TGTGCCAGCAGCTTGGCAGGGGTAGGTGAGGATGGCTACACCTTC,CASSLAGVGEDGYTF
TRBD2,TRBJ2-5,.,TRBV4-2,TGTGCCAGCAGCCAAGATCCGCGAGCGGGGGGGGGTCTAGGCTTGGAGACCCAGTACTTC,CASSQDPRAGGGLGLETQYF
.,TRBJ2-3,large,TRBV7-9,TGTGCCAGCAGATCATTAGATACGCAGTATTTT,CASRSLDTQYF
.,TRBJ1-6,.,TRBV2,TGTGCCAGCAGGGCACCCTTCTCCCCCCTCCACTTT,CASRAPFSPLHF
.,TRBJ1-1,.,TRBV2,TGTGCCAGCAGTGAGCAGGGAACGACGAACACTGAAGCTTTCTTT,CASSEQGTTNTEAFF
.,TRBJ2-2,.,TRBV7-7,TGTGCTAGCAGCTTAGACAGGAACACCGGGGAGCTGTTTTTT,CASSLDRNTGELFF
.,TRBJ1-3,few,TRBV7-9,TGTGCCAGCAGCTACCTCGGGAGCCACTCTGGAAACACCATATATTTT,CASSYLGSHSGNTIYF
TRBD1,TRBJ2-7,.,TRBV30,TGTGCCTGGGAAAGAGAGGGGGCGCGGTACGAGCAGTACTTC,CAWEREGARYEQYF
.,TRBJ1-3,.,TRBV13,TGTGCCAGCAGCTTCCGGAGCACTGGAAACACCATATATTTT,CASSFRSTGNTIYF
TRBD2,TRBJ2-1,.,TRBV6-1,TGTGCGCATGGGCGGGGGGCCAGAAATGAGCAGTTCTTC,CAHGRGARNEQFF
TRBD1,TRBJ1-4,.,TRBV29-1,TGCAGTGTGGGGGGACAGCATGAAAAACTGTTTTTT,CSVGGQHEKLFF
.,TRBJ2-3,.,TRBV9,TGTGCCAGCAGCGACTCGGGTGGGTCTAGCACAGATACGCAGTATTTT,CASSDSGGSSTDTQYF
.,TRBJ2-5,.,TRBV20-1,TGCAGTGGAGAGAGTGGAGAGACCCAGTACTTC,CSGESGETQYF
.,TRBJ1-2,.,TRBV23-1,TGCGCCAGCAGTCAACTGGGAGGGGGTGGCTACACCTTC,CASSQLGGGGYTF
.,TRBJ2-5,.,TRBV5-1,TGCGCCAGCAGCTTGAGCTTCCAAGAGACCCAGTACTTC,CASSLSFQETQYF